This T cell receptor (beta chain) emerged from a study of blood T cell repertoires in COVID-19. In the original workflow: Reference gene primer amplification yielded estimated nucleated cell counts. Profiled with immunoSEQ multiplex PCR; TCRdb holds only in-frame clones, not every one. V, J and clone size derive from that table, while D and trimming were established from the DNA sequence. The repertoire holds over 350,000 clones, with roughly nine tenths as singletons. The V and J ends lost 6 bases and 7 bases respectively, with 25 bases between them. The germline V gene has CDR1 MRHNA and CDR2 SNTAGT. This CDR3 region has 17 residues. The participants were between roughly 18 and 90 years old and came from some 23 US areas. Categorization into cohorts depended on clinical history that participants reported.

The receptor was isolated from a woman between 40 and 55 years old who had been exposed to COVID-19. The J gene is TRBJ2-1, the V gene TRBV6-4, with a tentative D call TRBD1 (6 bases). The sample was PBMCs or T cells enriched from blood (not recorded which). This CDR3 is CASRFQGPRCGGNEQFF. Written as DNA, the CDR3 is TGTGCCAGCAGGTTTCAGGGGCCGCGGTGTGGGGGTAATGAGCAGTTCTTC.